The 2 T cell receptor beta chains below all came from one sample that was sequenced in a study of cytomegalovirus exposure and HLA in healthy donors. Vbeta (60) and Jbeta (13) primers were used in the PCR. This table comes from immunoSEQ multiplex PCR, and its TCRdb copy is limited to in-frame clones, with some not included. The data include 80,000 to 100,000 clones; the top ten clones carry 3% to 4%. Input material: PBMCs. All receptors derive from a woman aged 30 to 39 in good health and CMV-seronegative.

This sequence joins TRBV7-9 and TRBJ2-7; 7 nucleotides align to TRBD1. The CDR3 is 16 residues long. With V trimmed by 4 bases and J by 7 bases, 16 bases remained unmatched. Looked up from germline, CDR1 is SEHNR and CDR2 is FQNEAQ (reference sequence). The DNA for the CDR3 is TGTGCCAGCAGCTCACCGGGACAGACGACCCCTGGGGAGCAGTACTTC. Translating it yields CASSSPGQTTPGEQYF. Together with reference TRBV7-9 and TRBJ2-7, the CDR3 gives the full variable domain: DTGVSQNPRHKITKRGQNVTFRCDPISEHNRLYWYRQTLGQGPEFLTYFQNEAQLEKSRLLSDRFSAERPKGSFSTLEIQRTEQGDSAMYLCASSSPGQTTPGEQYFGPGTRLTVT.

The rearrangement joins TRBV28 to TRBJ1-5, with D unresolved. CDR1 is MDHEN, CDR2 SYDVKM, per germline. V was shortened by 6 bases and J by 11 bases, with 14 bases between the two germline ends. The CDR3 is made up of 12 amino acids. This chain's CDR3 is CASRSAERAQHF. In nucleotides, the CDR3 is TGTGCCAGCAGGTCCGCCGAGAGGGCCCAGCATTTT.